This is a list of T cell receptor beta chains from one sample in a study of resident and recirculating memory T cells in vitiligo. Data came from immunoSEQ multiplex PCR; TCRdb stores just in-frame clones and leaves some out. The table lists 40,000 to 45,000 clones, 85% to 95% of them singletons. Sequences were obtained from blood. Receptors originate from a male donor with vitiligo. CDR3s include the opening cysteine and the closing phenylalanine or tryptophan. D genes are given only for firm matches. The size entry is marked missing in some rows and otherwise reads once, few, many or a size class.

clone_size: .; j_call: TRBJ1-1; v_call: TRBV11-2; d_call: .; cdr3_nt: TGTGCCAGCAGCTTAGAGGGGGCAAAAGCTTTCTTT; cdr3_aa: CASSLEGAKAFF
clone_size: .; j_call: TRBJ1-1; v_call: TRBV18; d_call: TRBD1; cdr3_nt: TGTGCCAGCTCACCGGAATACAGGGGGATAAACACTGAAGCTTTCTTT; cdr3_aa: CASSPEYRGINTEAFF
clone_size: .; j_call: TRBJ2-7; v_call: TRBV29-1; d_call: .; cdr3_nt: TGCAGCGTTGAAGCCTTCCCCTACGAGCAGTACTTC; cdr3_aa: CSVEAFPYEQYF
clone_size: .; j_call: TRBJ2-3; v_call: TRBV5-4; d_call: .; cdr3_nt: TGTGCCAGCAGCCAGGGGAGGGGTCGCACAGATACGCAGTATTTT; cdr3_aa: CASSQGRGRTDTQYF
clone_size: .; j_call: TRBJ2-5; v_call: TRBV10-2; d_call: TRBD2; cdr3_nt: TGCGCCAGCAGTGACCTTTCGGGACTAGCGCCGCAAGAGACCCAGTACTTC; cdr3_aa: CASSDLSGLAPQETQYF
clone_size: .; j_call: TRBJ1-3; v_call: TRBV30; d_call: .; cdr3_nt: TGTGCCTGGAGCTTCGGTGACTCTGGAAACACCATATATTTT; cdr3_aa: CAWSFGDSGNTIYF
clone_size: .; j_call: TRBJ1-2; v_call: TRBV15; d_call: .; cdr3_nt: TGTGCCACCAGCAGAGATCGGGCGGGCTATGGCTACACCTTC; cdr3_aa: CATSRDRAGYGYTF
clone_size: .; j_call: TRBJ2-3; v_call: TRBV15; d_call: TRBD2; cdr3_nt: TGTGCCACCACCGTGGCGGGGGGAAGCACAGATACGCAGTATTTT; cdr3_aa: CATTVAGGSTDTQYF
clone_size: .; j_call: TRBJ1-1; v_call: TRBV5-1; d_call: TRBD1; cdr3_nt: TGCGCCAGCAGCTCCCCCCAGGGGGCTACCAACACTGAAGCTTTCTTT; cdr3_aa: CASSSPQGATNTEAFF
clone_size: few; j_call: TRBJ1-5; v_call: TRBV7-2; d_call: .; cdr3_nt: TGTGCCAGCAGCTTGGCGGGGAGGGCTAGCAATCAGCCCCAGCATTTT; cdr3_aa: CASSLAGRASNQPQHF
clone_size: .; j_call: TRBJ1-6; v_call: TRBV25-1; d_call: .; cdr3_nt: TGTGCTACCCAGTCCAATAATTCACCCCTCCACTTT; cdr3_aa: CATQSNNSPLHF
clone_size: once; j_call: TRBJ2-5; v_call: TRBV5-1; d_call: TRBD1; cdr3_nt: TGCGCCAGCAGCCCAGAGACAGGGCAACAAGAGACCCAGTACTTC; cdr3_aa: CASSPETGQQETQYF
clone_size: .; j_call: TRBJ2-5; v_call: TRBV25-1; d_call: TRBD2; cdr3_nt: TGTGCCAGCAGTGGGGCGGGGGGGCCGGAGACCCAGTACTTC; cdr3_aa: CASSGAGGPETQYF
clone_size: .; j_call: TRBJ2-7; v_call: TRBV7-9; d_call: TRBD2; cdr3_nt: TGTGCCAGCAGCTTCGGGGGGGTCACCTACGAGCAGTACTTC; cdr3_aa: CASSFGGVTYEQYF
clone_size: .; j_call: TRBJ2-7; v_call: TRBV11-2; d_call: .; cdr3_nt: TGTGCCAGCAGCTCCGCCTGGCTAGAGGGGCAGTACTTC; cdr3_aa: CASSSAWLEGQYF
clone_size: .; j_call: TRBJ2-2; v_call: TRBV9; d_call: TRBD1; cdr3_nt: TGTGCCAGCAGCGTAGGACAGGGGATCGCCGGGGAGCTGTTTTTT; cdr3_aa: CASSVGQGIAGELFF
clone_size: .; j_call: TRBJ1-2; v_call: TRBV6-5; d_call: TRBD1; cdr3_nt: TGTGCCAGCAGTTACTCGGGGAGACAGGGGGTCGGCTACACCTTC; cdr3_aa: CASSYSGRQGVGYTF
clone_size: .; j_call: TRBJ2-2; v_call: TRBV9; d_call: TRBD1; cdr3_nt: TGTGCCAGCAGCGCAGGGACAGGGGAGATCGGGGAGCTGTTTTTT; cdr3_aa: CASSAGTGEIGELFF
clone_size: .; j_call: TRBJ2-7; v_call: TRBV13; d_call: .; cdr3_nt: TGTGCCAGCAGCTTAAACAGGGCCGAGCAGTACTTC; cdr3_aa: CASSLNRAEQYF
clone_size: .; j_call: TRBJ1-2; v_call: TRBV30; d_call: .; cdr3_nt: TGTGCCTGGAGTATCCTCTCTAACTATGGCTACACCTTC; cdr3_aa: CAWSILSNYGYTF
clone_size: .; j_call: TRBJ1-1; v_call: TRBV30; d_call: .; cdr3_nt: TGTGCCTGGAGCAGGGATATGAACACTGAAGCTTTCTTT; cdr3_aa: CAWSRDMNTEAFF
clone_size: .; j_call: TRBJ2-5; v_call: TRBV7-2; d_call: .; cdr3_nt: TGTGCCAGCAGCCGACGGGTTAGAGAGACCCAGTACTTC; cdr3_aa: CASSRRVRETQYF
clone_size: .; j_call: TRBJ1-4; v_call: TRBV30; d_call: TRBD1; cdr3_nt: TGTGCTTTGACAAAACAGGGGAATAATGAAAAACTGTTTTTT; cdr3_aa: CALTKQGNNEKLFF
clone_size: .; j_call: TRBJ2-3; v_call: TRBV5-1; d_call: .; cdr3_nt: TGCGCCAGCAGCTTCGGGCTAGCTGGTGCAGATACGCAGTATTTT; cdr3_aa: CASSFGLAGADTQYF
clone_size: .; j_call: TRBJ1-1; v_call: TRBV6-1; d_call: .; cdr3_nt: TGTGCCAGCAGTGAGCTAGTCGGGAACACTGAAGCTTTCTTT; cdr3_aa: CASSELVGNTEAFF
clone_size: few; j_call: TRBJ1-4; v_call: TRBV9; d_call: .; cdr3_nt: TGTGCCAGCAGCTCCGGACAGATGGGTGAAAAACTGTTTTTT; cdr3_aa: CASSSGQMGEKLFF
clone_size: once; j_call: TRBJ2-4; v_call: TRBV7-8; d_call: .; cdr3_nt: TGTGCCAGCAGCTCCACATTAGCCAAAAACATTCAGTACTTC; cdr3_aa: CASSSTLAKNIQYF
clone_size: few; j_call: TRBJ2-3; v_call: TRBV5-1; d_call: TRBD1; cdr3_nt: TGCGCCAGCGCCCTAACGGGACAGACGCAGTATTTT; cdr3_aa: CASALTGQTQYF
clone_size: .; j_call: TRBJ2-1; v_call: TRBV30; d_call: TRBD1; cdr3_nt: TGTGCCTGGAGTAATGGCAGGGGGTTTCCTAGCTCCTACAATGAGCAGTTCTTC; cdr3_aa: CAWSNGRGFPSSYNEQFF
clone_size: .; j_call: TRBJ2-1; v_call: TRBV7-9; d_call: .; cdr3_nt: TGTGCCAGCAGCCCTCTAGAGGCATACAATGAGCAGTTCTTC; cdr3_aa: CASSPLEAYNEQFF
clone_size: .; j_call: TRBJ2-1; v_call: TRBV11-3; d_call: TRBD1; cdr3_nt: TGTGCCAGCAGCTCCACAGAAGAGACAGGGAGCTCCTACAATGAGCAGTTCTTC; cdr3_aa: CASSSTEETGSSYNEQFF
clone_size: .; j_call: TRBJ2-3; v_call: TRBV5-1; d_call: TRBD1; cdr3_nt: TGCGCCAGCAGCATAAAGACAGGGGGCCTCACAGATACGCAGTATTTT; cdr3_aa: CASSIKTGGLTDTQYF
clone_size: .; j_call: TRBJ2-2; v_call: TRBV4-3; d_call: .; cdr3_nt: TGCGCCAGCAGCCGAGGACTCGCGGGCACCGGGGAGCTGTTTTTT; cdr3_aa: CASSRGLAGTGELFF
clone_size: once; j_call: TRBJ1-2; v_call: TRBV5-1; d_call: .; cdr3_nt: TGCGCCAGCAGCCTAGTAGCAGGGAACTATGGCTACACCTTC; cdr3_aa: CASSLVAGNYGYTF
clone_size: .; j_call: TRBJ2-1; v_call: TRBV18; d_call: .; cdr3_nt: TGTGCCAGCTCACCCCTGGGGGGTGAGCAGTTCTTC; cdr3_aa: CASSPLGGEQFF
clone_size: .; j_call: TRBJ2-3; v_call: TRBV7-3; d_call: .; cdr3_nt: TGTGCCAGCAGCCTCTTCCCCGCGCCTGGCACAGATACGCAGTATTTT; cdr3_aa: CASSLFPAPGTDTQYF
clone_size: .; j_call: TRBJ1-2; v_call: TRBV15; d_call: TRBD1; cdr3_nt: TGTGCCACCAGCTTACCTGGGACAGGGAAGGGCTACACCTTC; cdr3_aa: CATSLPGTGKGYTF
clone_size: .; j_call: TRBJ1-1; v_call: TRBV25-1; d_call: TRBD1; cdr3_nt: TGTGCCAGCAGCCTCCGGACAGGGGGAGAAGCTTTCTTT; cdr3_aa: CASSLRTGGEAFF
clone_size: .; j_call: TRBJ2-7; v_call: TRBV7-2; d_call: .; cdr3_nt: TGTGCCAGCAGCTTGGGGAGTGGCCCCTACGAGCAGTACTTC; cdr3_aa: CASSLGSGPYEQYF
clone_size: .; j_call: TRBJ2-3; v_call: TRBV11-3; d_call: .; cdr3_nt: TGTGCCAGCAGCCACAGTCCCGCGCTCTGTCCAGATACGCAGTATTTT; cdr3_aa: CASSHSPALCPDTQYF
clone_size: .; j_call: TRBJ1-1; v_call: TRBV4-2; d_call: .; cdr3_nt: TGTGCCAGCAGCCTTAGGAGGGCAGGTGGCACTGAAGCTTTCTTT; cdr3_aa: CASSLRRAGGTEAFF
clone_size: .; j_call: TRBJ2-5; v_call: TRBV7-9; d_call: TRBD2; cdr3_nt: TGTGCCAGGGGGGGGTCGTGCGTAGGCGGCTTGTCTAGTGAGACCCAGTACTTC; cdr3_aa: CARGGSCVGGLSSETQYF
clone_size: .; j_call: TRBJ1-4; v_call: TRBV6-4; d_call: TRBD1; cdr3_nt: TGTGCCAGCGCCGACACAGGGGGCGATGAAAAACTGTTTTTT; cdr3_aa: CASADTGGDEKLFF
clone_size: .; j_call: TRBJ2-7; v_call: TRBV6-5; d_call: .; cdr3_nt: TGTGCCAGCAGCCCTACTCGCGCCGCGGGGTGGGAGCAGTACTTC; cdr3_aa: CASSPTRAAGWEQYF